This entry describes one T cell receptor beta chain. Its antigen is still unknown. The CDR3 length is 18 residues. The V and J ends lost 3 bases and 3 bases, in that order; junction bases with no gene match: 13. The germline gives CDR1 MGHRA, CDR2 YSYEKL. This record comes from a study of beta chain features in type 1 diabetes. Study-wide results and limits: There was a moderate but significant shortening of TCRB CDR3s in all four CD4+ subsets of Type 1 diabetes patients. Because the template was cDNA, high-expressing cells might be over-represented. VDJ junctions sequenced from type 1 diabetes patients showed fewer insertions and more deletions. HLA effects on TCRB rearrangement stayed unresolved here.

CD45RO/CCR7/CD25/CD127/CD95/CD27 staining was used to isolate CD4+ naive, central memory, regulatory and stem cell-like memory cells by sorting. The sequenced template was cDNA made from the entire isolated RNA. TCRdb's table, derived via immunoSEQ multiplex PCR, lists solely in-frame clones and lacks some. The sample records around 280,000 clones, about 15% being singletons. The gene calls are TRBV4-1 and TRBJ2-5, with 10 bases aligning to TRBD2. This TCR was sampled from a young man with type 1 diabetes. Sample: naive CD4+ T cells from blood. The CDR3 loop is CASSQPGLAKGGKETQYF. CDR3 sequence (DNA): TGCGCCAGCAGCCAGCCGGGACTAGCGAAAGGAGGGAAAGAGACCCAGTACTTC.